Described below is a single T cell receptor (beta chain) sequence and its context. These data originate in a study of T cells after yellow fever vaccination. Looking at the study overall: Where fractions had low cell numbers, libraries were prepared from them with the SMART-Seq v4 Ultra Low Input RNA kit.

V lost 4 bases to trimming and J lost 3 bases, with 13 bases between them. Germline V CDR1 and CDR2: SGHRS, YFSETQ. The length of the CDR3 is 14 residues. TCRdb used MiXCR to reprocess the 5' RACE reads, holding one entry per CDR3 protein. The sample consists of more than 300,000 distinct CDR3 sequences, approximately 4% of them appearing once. This chain uses TRBV5-1 with TRBJ1-1; D ambiguous. The sample in question was PBMCs, obtained 15 days after the yellow fever booster vaccination. The TCR originated in a man aged 18 to 29 who received the YFV17D yellow fever vaccine. The CDR3 nucleotides read TGCGCCAGCAGCCAAACAGAGTCCCACACTGAAGCTTTCTTT. It codes for CASSQTESHTEAFF.